Sequencing of this T cell receptor (beta chain) was carried out in a study of shared clonotypes between healthy human individuals. The wider study: Aged 18 to 49, the donors were two women and three men. Study-wide results and caveats: Sampling covered blood only; tissue repertoires likely differ.

In the case of this clone: Its antigen is unknown.

CDR1 and CDR2 (germline): MNHEY, SVGAGI. After removal of 4 bases from V and 5 bases from J, the junction contained 8 bases not matched to a gene. The CDR3 consists of 15 residues. The donors, healthy adults who were HIV-negative, had experienced no recent acute infections or vaccinations. Sequencing was performed on unsorted PBMC DNA using ten immunoSEQ deep assay plates. Sequencing was performed with immunoSEQ multiplex PCR; in TCRdb, only in-frame clones are kept and a portion is missing. The sample shows hundreds of thousands of clones, roughly 83% of them seen only once. This clonotype was sampled from a woman between 40 and 55 years old in good health. Some clones in this sample may be carry-over from other donors' samples. The V gene is TRBV6-5, the J gene TRBJ1-2; 9 nucleotides line up with TRBD1. Sequencing was performed on PBMCs. CDR3 in DNA: TGTGCCAGCAGTTCTCCGGGACAGGGAAAATATGGCTACACCTTC. Protein sequence: CASSSPGQGKYGYTF.